This T cell receptor (beta chain) was sequenced for a study of CD8 T cells in ankylosing spondylitis. Germline CDR1 reads KGHSH; CDR2 reads LQKENI. Trimming cost V 8 bases and J 4 bases; bases outside gene matches: 6. The length of the CDR3 is 13 residues. One entry per CDR3 protein, called by TCRdb with MiXCR from the 5' RACE reads. The data show about 250,000 distinct CDR3 sequences, under 8.5% seen once. The chain combines TRBV18 with TRBJ1-2; 8 bases are a match to TRBD1. The receptor comes from a female donor with ankylosing spondylitis or in good health (not recorded which). Sequencing was done on a sample of blood, either unsorted or a sorted T cell fraction (not recorded which). The CDR3 DNA sequence: TGTGCCAGCGCGGACAGGGCTTCCTATGGCTACACCTTC. Translation gives CASADRASYGYTF.